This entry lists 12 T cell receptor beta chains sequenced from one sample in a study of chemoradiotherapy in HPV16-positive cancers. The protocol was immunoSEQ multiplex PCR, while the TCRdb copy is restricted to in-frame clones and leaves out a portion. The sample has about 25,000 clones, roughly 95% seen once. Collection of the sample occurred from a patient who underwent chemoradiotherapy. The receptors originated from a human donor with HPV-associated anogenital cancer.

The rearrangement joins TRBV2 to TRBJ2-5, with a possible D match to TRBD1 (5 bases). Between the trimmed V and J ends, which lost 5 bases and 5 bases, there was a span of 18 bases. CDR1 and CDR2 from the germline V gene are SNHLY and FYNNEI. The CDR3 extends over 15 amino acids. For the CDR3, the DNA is TGTGCCAGCAGTCGACAGCAAACCCTAGGGGAGACCCAGTACTTC. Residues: CASSRQQTLGETQYF.

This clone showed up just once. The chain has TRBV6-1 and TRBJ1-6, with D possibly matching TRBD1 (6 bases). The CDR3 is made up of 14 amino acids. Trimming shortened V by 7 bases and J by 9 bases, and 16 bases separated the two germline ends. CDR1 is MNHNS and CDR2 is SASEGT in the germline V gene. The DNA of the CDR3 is TGTGCCAGCAAGAACAGGGTTGGTGGTTCACCCCTCCACTTT. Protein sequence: CASKNRVGGSPLHF.

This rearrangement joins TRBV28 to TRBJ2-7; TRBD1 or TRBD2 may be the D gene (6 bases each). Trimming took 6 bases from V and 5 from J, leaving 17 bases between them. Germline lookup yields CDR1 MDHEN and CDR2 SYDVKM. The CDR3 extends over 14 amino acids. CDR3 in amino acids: CASRGGGKSNEQYF. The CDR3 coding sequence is TGTGCCAGCAGGGGGGGCGGGAAGTCGAACGAGCAGTACTTC.

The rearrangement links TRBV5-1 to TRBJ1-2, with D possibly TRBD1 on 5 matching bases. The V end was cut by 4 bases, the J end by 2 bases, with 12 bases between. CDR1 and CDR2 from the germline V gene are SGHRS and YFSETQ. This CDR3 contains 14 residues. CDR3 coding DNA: TGCGCCAGCAGCCCAGGGCCCGCCAACTATGGCTACACCTTC. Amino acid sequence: CASSPGPANYGYTF.

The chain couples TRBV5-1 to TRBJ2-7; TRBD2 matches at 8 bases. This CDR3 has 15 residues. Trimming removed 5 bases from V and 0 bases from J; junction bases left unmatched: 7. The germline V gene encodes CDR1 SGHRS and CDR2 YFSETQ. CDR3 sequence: CASSRLAGSSYEQYF. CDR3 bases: TGCGCCAGCAGTCGGCTAGCGGGCAGCTCCTACGAGCAGTACTTC. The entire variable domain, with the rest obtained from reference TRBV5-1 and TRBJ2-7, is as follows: KAGVTQTPRYLIKTRGQQVTLSCSPISGHRSVSWYQQTPGQGLQFLFEYFSETQRNKGNFPGRFSGRQFSNSRSEMNVSTLELGDSALYLCASSRLAGSSYEQYFGPGTRLTVT.

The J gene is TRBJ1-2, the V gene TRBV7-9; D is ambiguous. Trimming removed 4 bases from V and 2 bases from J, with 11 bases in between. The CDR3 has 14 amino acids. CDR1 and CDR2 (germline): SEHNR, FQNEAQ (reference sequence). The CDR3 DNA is TGTGCCAGCAGCTCCTCCCCCGGGAACTATGGCTACACCTTC. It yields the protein CASSSSPGNYGYTF.

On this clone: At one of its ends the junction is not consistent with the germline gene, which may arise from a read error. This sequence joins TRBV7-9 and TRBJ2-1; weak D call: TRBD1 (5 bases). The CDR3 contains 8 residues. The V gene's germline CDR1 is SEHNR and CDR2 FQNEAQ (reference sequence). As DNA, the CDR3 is TGTGCCAGCAGCCCAGGGATCTTC. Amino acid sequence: CASSPGIF.

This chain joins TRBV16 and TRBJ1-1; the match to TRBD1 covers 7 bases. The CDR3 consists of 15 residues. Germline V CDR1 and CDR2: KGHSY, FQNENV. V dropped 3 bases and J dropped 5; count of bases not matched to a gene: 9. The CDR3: CASSQIQDRRTEAFF. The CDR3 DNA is TGTGCCAGCAGCCAGATACAGGACAGGCGGACTGAAGCTTTCTTT.

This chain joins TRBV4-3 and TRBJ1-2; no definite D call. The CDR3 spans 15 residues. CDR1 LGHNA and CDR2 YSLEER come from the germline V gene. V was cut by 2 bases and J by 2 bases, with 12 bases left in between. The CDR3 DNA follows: TGCGCCAGCAGCCAAACGACCGGGCAAAACTATGGCTACACCTTC. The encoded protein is CASSQTTGQNYGYTF.

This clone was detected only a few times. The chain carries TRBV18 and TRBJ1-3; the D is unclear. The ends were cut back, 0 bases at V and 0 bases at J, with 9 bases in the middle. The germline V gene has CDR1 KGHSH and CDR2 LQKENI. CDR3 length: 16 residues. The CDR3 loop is CASSPPRRFSGNTIYF. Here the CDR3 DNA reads TGTGCCAGCTCACCACCGCGGCGGTTCTCTGGAAACACCATATATTTT.

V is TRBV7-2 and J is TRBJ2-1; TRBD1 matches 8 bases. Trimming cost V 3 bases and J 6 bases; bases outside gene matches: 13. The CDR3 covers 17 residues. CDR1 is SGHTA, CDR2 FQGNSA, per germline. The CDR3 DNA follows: TGTGCCAGCAGCTTCGGGACAGGTCGGGTACAGGTCAATGAGCAGTTCTTC. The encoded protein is CASSFGTGRVQVNEQFF.

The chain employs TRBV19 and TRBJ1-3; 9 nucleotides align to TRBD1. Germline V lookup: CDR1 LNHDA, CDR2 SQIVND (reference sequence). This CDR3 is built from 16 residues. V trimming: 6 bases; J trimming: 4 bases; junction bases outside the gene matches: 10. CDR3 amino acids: CASRPGQGPGGNTIYF. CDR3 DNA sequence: TGTGCCAGTAGGCCGGGACAGGGCCCGGGAGGAAACACCATATATTTT.